The sequence of this TCR beta chain was determined in a study of shared T cell receptors in the human thymus. This table comes from immunoSEQ multiplex PCR, and its TCRdb copy is limited to in-frame clones, with some not included. The sample consists of approximately 490,000 clones, about four fifths of them appearing once. After removal of 4 bases from V and 0 bases from J, the junction contained 6 bases not matched to a gene. CDR1 and CDR2 (germline): MNHNY, SVGAGI (reference sequence). This CDR3 is built from 16 residues. These records were also assigned to another study, of human thymus T cells. That source reports: Infants, healthy and Finnish, who were having corrective surgery for congenital heart defects served as donors. Thymus was obtained from resections taken during corrective heart surgery.

This rearrangement joins TRBV6-6 to TRBJ1-5, with 7 bases that match TRBD1. The sample comprised thymocytes. The receptor was derived from a boy less than two years old with a congenital heart defect. In nucleotides, the CDR3 is TGTGCCAGCAGTTCGCCGACAGGGTATAGCAATCAGCCCCAGCATTTT. This codes for CASSSPTGYSNQPQHF.